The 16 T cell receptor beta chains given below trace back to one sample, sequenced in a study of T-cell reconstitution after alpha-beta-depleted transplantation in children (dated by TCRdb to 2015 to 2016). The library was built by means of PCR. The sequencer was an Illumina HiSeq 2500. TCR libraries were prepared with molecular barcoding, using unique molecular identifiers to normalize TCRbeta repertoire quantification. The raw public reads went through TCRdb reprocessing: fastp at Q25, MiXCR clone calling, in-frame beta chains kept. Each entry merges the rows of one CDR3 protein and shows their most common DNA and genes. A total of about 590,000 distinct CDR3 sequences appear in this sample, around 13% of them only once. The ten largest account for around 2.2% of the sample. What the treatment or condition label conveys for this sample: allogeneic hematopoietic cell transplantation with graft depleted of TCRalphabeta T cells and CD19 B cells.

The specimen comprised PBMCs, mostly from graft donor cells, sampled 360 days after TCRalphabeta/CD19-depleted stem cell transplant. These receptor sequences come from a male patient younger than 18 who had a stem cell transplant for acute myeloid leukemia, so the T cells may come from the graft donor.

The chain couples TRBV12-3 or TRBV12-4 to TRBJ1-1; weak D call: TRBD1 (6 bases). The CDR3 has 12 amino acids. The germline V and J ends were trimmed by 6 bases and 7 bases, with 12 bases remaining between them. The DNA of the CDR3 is TGTGCCAGCAGCCCGGGGGGCCTTGAAGCTTTCTTT. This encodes CASSPGGLEAFF.

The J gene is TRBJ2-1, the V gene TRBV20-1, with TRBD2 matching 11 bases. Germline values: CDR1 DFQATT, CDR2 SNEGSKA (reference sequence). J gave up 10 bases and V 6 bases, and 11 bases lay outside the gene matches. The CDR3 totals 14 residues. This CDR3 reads CSAPPSGLAGEQFF. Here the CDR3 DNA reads TGCAGTGCCCCGCCAAGCGGACTAGCGGGCGAGCAGTTCTTC.

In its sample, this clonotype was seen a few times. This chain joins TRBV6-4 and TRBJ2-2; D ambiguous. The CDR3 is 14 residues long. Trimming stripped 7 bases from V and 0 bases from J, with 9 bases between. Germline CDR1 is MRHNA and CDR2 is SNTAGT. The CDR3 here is CASTQMANTGELFF. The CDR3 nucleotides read TGTGCCAGCACACAGATGGCGAACACCGGGGAGCTGTTTTTT.

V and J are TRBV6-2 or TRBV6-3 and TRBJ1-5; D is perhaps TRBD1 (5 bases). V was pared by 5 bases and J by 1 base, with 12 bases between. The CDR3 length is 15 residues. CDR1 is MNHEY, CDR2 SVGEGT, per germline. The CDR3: CASSGPTVSNQPQHF. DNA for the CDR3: TGTGCCAGCAGTGGACCGACAGTCAGCAATCAGCCCCAGCATTTT.

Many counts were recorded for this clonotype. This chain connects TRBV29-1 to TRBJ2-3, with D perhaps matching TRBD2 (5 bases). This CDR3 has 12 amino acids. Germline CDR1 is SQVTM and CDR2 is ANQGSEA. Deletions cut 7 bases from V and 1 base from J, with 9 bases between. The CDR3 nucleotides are TGCAGCGCTAATAGCGGCACAGATACGCAGTATTTT. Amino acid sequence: CSANSGTDTQYF.

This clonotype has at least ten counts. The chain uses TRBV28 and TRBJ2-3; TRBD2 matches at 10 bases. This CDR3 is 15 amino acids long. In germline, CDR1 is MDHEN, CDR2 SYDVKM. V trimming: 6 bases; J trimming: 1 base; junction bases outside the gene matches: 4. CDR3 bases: TGTGCCAGCAGCCTAGCGGGAGAGGGCACAGATACGCAGTATTTT. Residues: CASSLAGEGTDTQYF.

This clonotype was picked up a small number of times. This CDR3 is CASRTGGEYNEQFF. The CDR3 bases are TGTGCCAGCCGAACAGGGGGGGAATACAATGAGCAGTTCTTC. The chain joins TRBV2 to TRBJ2-1, with D perhaps matching TRBD1 (8 bases). The V and J ends lost 8 bases and 4 bases respectively, with 15 bases between them. This CDR3 has 14 amino acids. Germline assignment: CDR1 SNHLY and CDR2 FYNNEI.

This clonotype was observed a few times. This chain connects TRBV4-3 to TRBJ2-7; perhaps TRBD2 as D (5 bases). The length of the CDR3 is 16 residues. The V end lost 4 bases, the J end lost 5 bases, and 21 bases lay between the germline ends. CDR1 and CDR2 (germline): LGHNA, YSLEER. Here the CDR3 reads CASSPTPSGLLDEQYF. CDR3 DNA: TGCGCCAGCAGCCCAACCCCCAGCGGCCTTTTAGACGAGCAGTACTTC.

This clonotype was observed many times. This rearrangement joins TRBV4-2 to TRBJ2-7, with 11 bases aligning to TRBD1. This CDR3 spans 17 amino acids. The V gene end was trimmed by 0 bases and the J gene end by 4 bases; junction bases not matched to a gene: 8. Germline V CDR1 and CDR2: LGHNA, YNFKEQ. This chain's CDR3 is CASSQDRRGQGAYEQYF. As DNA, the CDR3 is TGTGCCAGCAGCCAAGATCGTCGAGGACAGGGGGCGTACGAGCAGTACTTC.

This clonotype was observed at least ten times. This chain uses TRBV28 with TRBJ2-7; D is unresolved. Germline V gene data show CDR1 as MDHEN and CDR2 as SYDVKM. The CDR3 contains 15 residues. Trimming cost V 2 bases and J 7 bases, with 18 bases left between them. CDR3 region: CASSLNLGQVGEQYF. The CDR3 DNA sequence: TGTGCCAGCAGTTTAAACCTGGGCCAGGTGGGAGAGCAGTACTTC.

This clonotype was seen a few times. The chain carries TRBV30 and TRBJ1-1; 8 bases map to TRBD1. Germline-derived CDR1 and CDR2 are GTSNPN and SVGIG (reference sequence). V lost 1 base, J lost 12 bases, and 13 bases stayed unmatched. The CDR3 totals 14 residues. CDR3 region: CAWSGEDREGETFF. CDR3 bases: TGTGCCTGGAGTGGAGAGGACAGGGAGGGGGAGACTTTCTTT.

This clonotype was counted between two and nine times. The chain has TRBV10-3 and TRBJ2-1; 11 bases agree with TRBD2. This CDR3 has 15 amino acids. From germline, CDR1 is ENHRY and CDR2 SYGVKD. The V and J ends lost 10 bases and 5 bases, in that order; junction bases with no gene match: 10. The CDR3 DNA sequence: TGTGCCACCGCATTACTAGCGGGAGCTCACAATGAGCAGTTCTTC. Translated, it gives CATALLAGAHNEQFF.

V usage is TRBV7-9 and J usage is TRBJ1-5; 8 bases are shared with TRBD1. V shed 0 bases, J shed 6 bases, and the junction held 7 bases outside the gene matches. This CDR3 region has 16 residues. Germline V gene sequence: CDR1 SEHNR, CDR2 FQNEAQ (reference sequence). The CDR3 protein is CASSLAGSGTGQPQHF. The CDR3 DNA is TGTGCCAGCAGCTTAGCGGGGTCAGGGACAGGTCAGCCCCAGCATTTT.

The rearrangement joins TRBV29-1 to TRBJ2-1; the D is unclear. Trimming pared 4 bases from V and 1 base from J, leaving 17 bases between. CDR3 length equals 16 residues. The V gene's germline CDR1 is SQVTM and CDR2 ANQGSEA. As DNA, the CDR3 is TGCAGCGTTGGTCCAGGTCCGCACTTATCCTACAATGAGCAGTTCTTC. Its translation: CSVGPGPHLSYNEQFF.

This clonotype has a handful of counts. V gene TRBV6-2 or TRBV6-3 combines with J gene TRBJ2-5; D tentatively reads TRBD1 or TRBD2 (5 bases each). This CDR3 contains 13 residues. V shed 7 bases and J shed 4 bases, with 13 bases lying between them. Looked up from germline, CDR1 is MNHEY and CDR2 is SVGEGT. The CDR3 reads CASKRGAGETQYF. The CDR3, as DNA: TGTGCCAGCAAGAGGGGAGCTGGAGAGACCCAGTACTTC.

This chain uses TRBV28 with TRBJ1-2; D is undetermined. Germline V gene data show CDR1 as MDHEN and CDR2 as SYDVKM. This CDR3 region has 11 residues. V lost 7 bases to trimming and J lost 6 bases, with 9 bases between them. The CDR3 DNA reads TGTGCCAGCACCGAGGACCATGGCTACACCTTC. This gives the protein CASTEDHGYTF.